The 29 T cell receptor beta chains below were found in one sample sequenced in a study of T cell clonality in common variable immunodeficiency. Points from the study as a whole: Common variable immunodeficiency TCR beta sequences reportedly had fewer deletions and N-nucleotide insertions.

Method: immunoSEQ multiplex PCR; TCRdb's copy keeps in-frame clones and lacks some. The table lists some 28,000 clones, with no singletons. No antigens are known for them. Sequencing input: peripheral blood mononuclear cells. These receptors came from a human donor with common variable immunodeficiency.

This clone appeared many times. The CDR3 is cut off 3 residues early in the read; its end comes from the germline J gene. This rearrangement joins TRBV2 to TRBJ1-5; 7 nucleotides align to TRBD1. The CDR3 runs 14 residues. Germline lookup yields CDR1 SNHLY and CDR2 FYNNEI. Germline trimming cut 5 bases from V and 6 bases from J; bases unmatched to any gene: 7. CDR3 amino acids: CASSWTGFGQPQHF. The CDR3 DNA, read in part, is TGTGCCAGCAGTTGGACAGGTTTCGGTCAGCCC.

This clone was detected a few times. Incomplete CDR3 DNA: TGTGCCAGCAGCGAGGGACACCCTAACTATGGC. Amino acid sequence: CASSEGHPNYG. The full-length CDR3 reads as CASSEGHPNYGYTF. The genes are TRBV7-9 and TRBJ1-2, with D tentatively TRBD1 (6 bases). The read halts 3 residues ahead of the CDR3 end, with the missing end drawn from the germline J gene. The germline V gene has CDR1 SEHNR and CDR2 FQNEAQ (reference sequence). Trimming removed 5 bases at V and 0 bases at J, with 10 bases between. The CDR3 sequence is 14 residues long.

This clone has only a few counts. The CDR3 is cut off 3 residues early in the read; its end comes from the germline J gene. This chain connects TRBV30 to TRBJ2-2; 8 positions match TRBD1. Germline assignment: CDR1 GTSNPN and CDR2 SVGIG (reference sequence). The V gene end was trimmed by 4 bases and the J gene end by 7 bases; junction bases not matched to a gene: 8. The CDR3 has 14 residues. CDR3 DNA (partial): TGTGCCTGGAACCGGGACAGGTTTAGCGGGGAG. Translation: CAWNRDRFSGE. The CDR3 reads in full as CAWNRDRFSGELFF.

This clone showed up just a few times. Sequencing ends 3 residues short of the CDR3 end; the germline J gene provides the rest. The chain recombines TRBV5-1 with TRBJ2-3; TRBD1 matches at 7 bases. From germline, CDR1 is SGHRS and CDR2 YFSETQ. The junction had 10 bases not matched to a gene; V was cut back by 7 bases and J by 2 bases. This CDR3 spans 15 amino acids. The CDR3 sequence is CASATGNGDTDTQYF. The sequenced part of the CDR3 DNA is TGCGCCAGCGCGACAGGGAACGGTGACACAGATACG.

Details on this clone: The observed sequence ends 3 residues before the CDR3 terminus, with the missing tail filled in from the germline J gene. This chain joins TRBV19 and TRBJ1-5; 7 bases are a match to TRBD1. The CDR3 extends over 14 amino acids. After removal of 9 bases from V and 4 bases from J, the junction contained 9 bases not matched to a gene. CDR1 and CDR2 from the germline V gene are LNHDA and SQIVND (reference sequence). CDR3 region: CASRGTAKNQPQHF. Incomplete CDR3 DNA: TGTGCCAGCCGCGGGACAGCGAAGAATCAGCCC.

On this clone: With the read ending 3 residues before the CDR3 end, the germline J gene is used to fill in that end. This sequence joins TRBV6-2 or TRBV6-3 and TRBJ1-2; a weak D match, TRBD1 (5 bases). The germline V gene encodes CDR1 MNHEY and CDR2 SVGEGT. The CDR3 spans 14 residues. V was cut by 8 bases and J by 4 bases, with 17 bases left in between. The CDR3 DNA, read in part, is TGTGCCAGCCGAAGACAGCCGCAACTCTATGGC. Amino acid sequence: CASRRQPQLYG. The full CDR3 sequence reads CASRRQPQLYGYTF.

This clone occurred many times. The read terminates 3 residues ahead of where the CDR3 ends, so the germline J gene completes it. This chain uses TRBV12-3 or TRBV12-4 with TRBJ2-3; TRBD1 is a possible D gene (6 bases). The CDR3 has 14 amino acids. V lost 3 bases and J 3 bases, leaving 10 bases between the germline ends. Here the CDR3 reads CASSFYRETDTQYF. The sequenced part of the CDR3 DNA is TGTGCCAGCAGTTTTTACAGGGAAACAGATACG.

This clone was seen ten or more times. From the germline J gene comes the end of the CDR3, since the read stops 3 residues before it. This chain uses TRBV7-9 with TRBJ2-5; TRBD2 agrees at 7 bases. From germline, CDR1 is SEHNR and CDR2 FQNEAQ (reference sequence). This CDR3 region has 14 residues. Trimming at V came to 4 bases and at J to 5 bases, leaving 7 bases not matched to a gene. This CDR3 reads CASSSRGGRETQYF. The part of the CDR3 DNA that was read is TGTGCCAGCAGCTCGCGCGGGGGTCGGGAGACC.

The sequenced CDR3 bases are TGTGCCAGTAGTATTGCGACAGAGTTCGCGAACACCGGGGAG. Its protein is CASSIATEFANTGE. Given in full, the CDR3 is CASSIATEFANTGELFF. The chain employs TRBV19 and TRBJ2-2; D possibly corresponds to TRBD1 (5 bases). The CDR3 extends 3 residues past the end of the read, so its final part is completed from the germline J gene. V gave up 3 bases and J gave up 0 bases, with 14 bases separating them. The length of the CDR3 is 17 residues. CDR1 and CDR2 (germline): LNHDA, SQIVND (reference sequence).

A word on this clone: Read coverage stops 3 residues before the CDR3 terminus; the germline J gene supplies the remainder. The chain joins TRBV2 to TRBJ2-1, with 7 bases fitting TRBD2. CDR3 length: 15 amino acids. From germline, CDR1 is SNHLY and CDR2 FYNNEI. Unmatched junction bases numbered 15, after V lost 7 bases and J lost 9 bases. CDR3 DNA, as far as it was read: TGTGCCAGCAATCTACGGGGGTCTAGCGGTGGTGAG. Its translation is CASNLRGSSGGE. The entire CDR3 reads CASNLRGSSGGEQFF. Together with reference TRBV2 and TRBJ2-1, the CDR3 gives the full variable domain: EPEVTQTPSHQVTQMGQEVILRCVPISNHLYFYWYRQILGQKVEFLVSFYNNEISEKSEIFDDQFSVERPDGSNFTLKIRSTKLEDSAMYFCASNLRGSSGGEQFFGPGTRLTVL.

This clone occurred many times. Coverage ceases 3 residues before the CDR3 finishes, and the germline J gene fills in the end. This chain links TRBV5-1 with TRBJ2-4, with 7 bases identical to TRBD2. This CDR3 contains 13 residues. Looked up from germline, CDR1 is SGHRS and CDR2 is YFSETQ. CDR3 protein: CASSSLPGGDQYF. The CDR3 bases that were read are TGCGCCAGCAGCTCTTTGCCGGGGGGAGAT.

This clone was counted only a few times. Read sequence stops 3 residues before the CDR3 end, and the germline J gene provides the missing end. The V gene is TRBV5-1, the J gene TRBJ2-7; no reliable D call. Trimming left V 3 bases short and J 1 base short, with 14 bases between. The V gene's germline CDR1 is SGHRS and CDR2 YFSETQ. The CDR3 spans 15 residues. Here the CDR3 reads CASSSSPLRSYEQYF. CDR3 DNA (partial): TGCGCCAGCAGCTCAAGCCCCCTCCGATCCTACGAG.

This clone came up a few times. CDR3 sequence reads: CASMRGTGELFF. The CDR3 DNA, read in part, is TGTGCCAGTATGCGGGGCACCGGGGAG. The chain combines TRBV19 with TRBJ2-2; D might be TRBD2 (6 bases). Read coverage stops 3 residues before the CDR3 terminus; the germline J gene supplies the remainder. V was trimmed by 7 bases and J by 4 bases, leaving 7 bases between them. This CDR3 is 12 amino acids long. Germline V gives CDR1 LNHDA, CDR2 SQIVND (reference sequence).

This clone showed up just a few times. The CDR3 reads CASSFGGSPLHF. CDR3 bases read: TGTGCCAGCAGCTTCGGGGGTTCACCC. The rearrangement uses TRBV7-2 and TRBJ1-6; TRBD1 might be the D (5 bases). The read ends 3 residues early relative to the CDR3; the germline J gene fills the gap. The CDR3 is 12 residues long. V was shortened by 3 bases and J by 9 bases, with 6 bases between the two germline ends. From germline, CDR1 is SGHTA and CDR2 FQGNSA.

Remarks on this clone: The CDR3 end falls 3 residues outside the read, so it is completed with the germline J gene. The chain employs TRBV7-7 and TRBJ2-1, with 11 bases lining up with TRBD1. V was clipped by 5 bases and J by 8 bases; unmatched bases: 11. The germline V gene encodes CDR1 SSHAT and CDR2 FNYEAQ (reference sequence). CDR3 length equals 16 residues. CDR3: CASSEAGQGAGYEQFF. Incomplete CDR3 DNA: TGTGCCAGCAGCGAGGCCGGACAGGGGGCAGGCTATGAG.

This clone was observed many times. Read coverage stops 3 residues before the CDR3 terminus; the germline J gene supplies the remainder. V is TRBV19 and J is TRBJ1-3, with 8 bases fitting TRBD1. V lost 6 bases and J lost 2; bases outside the gene matches: 6. The CDR3 consists of 15 residues. Germline V gene data show CDR1 as LNHDA and CDR2 as SQIVND (reference sequence). This CDR3 reads CASRVQGAAGNTIYF. Partial CDR3 DNA: TGTGCCAGTAGAGTGCAGGGGGCAGCTGGAAACACC.

This clone was picked up a small number of times. The CDR3 end lies 3 residues beyond the end of the read and is filled in from the germline J gene. The rearrangement uses TRBV7-3 and TRBJ2-1, with 9 bases fitting TRBD2. This CDR3 has 14 residues. Per the germline V gene, CDR1 is SGHTA and CDR2 is FQGTGA. The V segment lost 3 bases and the J segment 8 bases; nucleotides outside the gene matches: 5. The CDR3: CASSFGAGGYEQFF. The DNA read from the CDR3 is TGTGCCAGCAGCTTTGGAGCGGGGGGCTATGAG.

This clone was seen more than once but under ten times. The read ends 3 residues early relative to the CDR3; the germline J gene fills the gap. The V call is TRBV6-2 or TRBV6-3, the J call TRBJ2-5; D call uncertain. CDR1 is MNHEY, CDR2 SVGEGT, per germline. The V end was cut by 7 bases, the J end by 1 base, with 13 bases between. CDR3 length: 14 residues. The CDR3 here is CASNDRHSQETQYF. The CDR3 DNA, read in part, is TGTGCCAGCAACGACCGTCACAGCCAAGAGACC.

This clone was detected ten times or more. The read stops 3 residues short of the end of the CDR3; the missing end is completed from the germline J gene. The chain recombines TRBV7-8 with TRBJ2-7; no definite D call. V lost 6 bases to trimming and J lost 2 bases, with 11 bases between them. The CDR3 spans 13 residues. Per the germline V gene, CDR1 is SGHVS and CDR2 is FQNEAQ. CDR3 DNA, as far as it was read: TGTGCCAGCAGGCCTCACAGTACCTACGAG. Translation gives CASRPHSTYE. The CDR3, in full, reads CASRPHSTYEQYF.

This clone appeared a few times. The CDR3 goes on 3 residues after the read ends, and that part is filled in from the germline J gene. This rearrangement joins TRBV18 to TRBJ1-1; D is unclear. CDR1 is KGHSH and CDR2 is LQKENI in the germline V gene. The CDR3 has 15 amino acids. Trimming shortened V by 4 bases and J by 1 base, and 13 bases separated the two germline ends. The covered CDR3 bases are TGTGCCAGCTCACATGGTCTGGGCAGGAACACTGAA. Protein: CASSHGLGRNTE. The whole CDR3 protein reads CASSHGLGRNTEAFF.

On this clone itself: Read coverage stops 3 residues before the CDR3 terminus; the germline J gene supplies the remainder. The gene calls are TRBV5-1 and TRBJ2-5, with TRBD1 matching 8 bases. Germline V CDR1 and CDR2: SGHRS, YFSETQ. This CDR3 region has 15 residues. Germline trimming cut 4 bases from V and 4 bases from J; bases unmatched to any gene: 9. CDR3 DNA (partial): TGCGCCAGCAGCCTCGGACAGGGAGGTAGAGAGACC. This codes for CASSLGQGGRET. The full CDR3 protein is CASSLGQGGRETQYF.

This clone was seen ten or more times. From the germline J gene comes the end of the CDR3, since the read stops 3 residues before it. V gene TRBV10-1 combines with J gene TRBJ1-1; D may be TRBD1 (6 bases). Deletions cut 0 bases from V and 7 bases from J, with 9 bases between. The CDR3 runs to 13 residues. The germline V gene encodes CDR1 WNHNN and CDR2 SYGVQD (reference sequence). The sequenced part of the CDR3 DNA is TGCGCCAGCAGTGAGTCAAGGGGGTTTGAA. Amino acid sequence: CASSESRGFE. The whole CDR3 reads CASSESRGFEAFF.

A note on this clone: The read is 3 residues too short to cover the CDR3 end, so that end is filled in from the germline J gene. J is TRBJ1-5 and V is TRBV19; 9 nucleotides agree with TRBD1. Trimming took 7 bases from V and 1 from J; bases not matched to a gene: 8. The CDR3 spans 16 residues. The germline V gene has CDR1 LNHDA and CDR2 SQIVND (reference sequence). Partial CDR3 DNA: TGTGCCAGTAAACAGGGGGCAGGTACGAGCAATCAGCCC. Its translation: CASKQGAGTSNQP. The whole CDR3 protein reads CASKQGAGTSNQPQHF.

This clone has only a few counts. At one of its ends the junction is not consistent with the germline gene, which may arise from a read error. Coverage ceases 3 residues before the CDR3 finishes, and the germline J gene fills in the end. The chain recombines TRBV19 with TRBJ1-5; maybe TRBD1 (6 bases). The germline gives CDR1 LNHDA, CDR2 SQIVND (reference sequence). The CDR3 length is 17 residues. CDR3 DNA, as far as it was read: TGTGCCAGTAGTATAGATCCCTACAGGGAAAGCAAGCAGCCC. This codes for CASSIDPYRESKQP. The whole CDR3 region reads CASSIDPYRESKQPQHF.

This clone was seen more than once but under ten times. The read stops 3 residues short of the end of the CDR3; the missing end is completed from the germline J gene. The chain links TRBV19 to TRBJ2-3, with D possibly matching TRBD1 (6 bases). Germline V gives CDR1 LNHDA, CDR2 SQIVND (reference sequence). This CDR3 has 13 amino acids. The V and J ends lost 6 bases and 5 bases respectively, with 12 bases between them. The CDR3 spells CASRTGPEDTQYF. The part of the CDR3 DNA that was read is TGTGCCAGTAGGACAGGCCCCGAAGATACG.

The table lists this clone with many counts. The read ends 3 residues shy of where the CDR3 ends; the end is completed using the germline J gene. The chain recombines TRBV18 with TRBJ2-3, with a tentative D call TRBD2 (7 bases). The CDR3 runs to 16 residues. Germline CDR1 is KGHSH and CDR2 is LQKENI. V shed 0 bases and J shed 7 bases, with 17 bases lying between them. The CDR3 sequence is CASSPPSPGGVNTQYF. Incomplete CDR3 DNA: TGTGCCAGCTCACCACCGTCTCCGGGGGGCGTAAATACG.

The part of the CDR3 DNA that was read is TGCAGTGAACTAGTGACTAGCGGGGGTGGTGAG. Translation gives CSELVTSGGGE. The whole CDR3 sequence is CSELVTSGGGEQFF. The V gene is TRBV20-1, the J gene TRBJ2-1, with 12 bases lining up with TRBD2. The read is 3 residues too short to cover the CDR3 end, so that end is filled in from the germline J gene. The J segment lost 9 bases and the V segment lost 7 bases, leaving 10 bases of the junction unmatched. Germline V gene sequence: CDR1 DFQATT, CDR2 SNEGSKA (reference sequence). This CDR3 is 14 amino acids long.

Points on this clone: The missing CDR3 end, 3 residues past where the read stops, is filled in from the germline J gene. The chain employs TRBV20-1 and TRBJ2-1; D is perhaps TRBD1 (6 bases). Germline V gene lookup returns CDR1 DFQATT and CDR2 SNEGSKA (reference sequence). This CDR3 region has 14 residues. The V and J ends lost 5 bases and 2 bases respectively, with 13 bases between them. Partial CDR3 DNA: TGCAGTGCTCAGGCCAGGGGACCCTACAATGAG. Translation gives CSAQARGPYNE. The full-length CDR3 reads as CSAQARGPYNEQFF.

This clone has ten or more counts. The CDR3 is cut off 3 residues early in the read; its end comes from the germline J gene. V gene TRBV7-8 combines with J gene TRBJ1-5; weak D call: TRBD1 (6 bases). V dropped 5 bases and J dropped 0 bases, with 11 bases sitting between them. In germline, CDR1 is SGHVS, CDR2 FQNEAQ. This CDR3 comprises 15 residues. The CDR3 protein is CASSPGTLSNQPQHF. The sequenced CDR3 bases are TGTGCCAGCAGCCCTGGGACACTTAGCAATCAGCCC. The variable domain in full, with the rest retrieved from reference TRBV7-8 and TRBJ1-5, is GAGVSQSPRYKVAKRGQDVALRCDPISGHVSLFWYQQALGQGPEFLTYFQNEAQLDKSGLPSDRFFAERPEGSVSTLKIQRTQQEDSAVYLCASSPGTLSNQPQHFGDGTRLSIL.